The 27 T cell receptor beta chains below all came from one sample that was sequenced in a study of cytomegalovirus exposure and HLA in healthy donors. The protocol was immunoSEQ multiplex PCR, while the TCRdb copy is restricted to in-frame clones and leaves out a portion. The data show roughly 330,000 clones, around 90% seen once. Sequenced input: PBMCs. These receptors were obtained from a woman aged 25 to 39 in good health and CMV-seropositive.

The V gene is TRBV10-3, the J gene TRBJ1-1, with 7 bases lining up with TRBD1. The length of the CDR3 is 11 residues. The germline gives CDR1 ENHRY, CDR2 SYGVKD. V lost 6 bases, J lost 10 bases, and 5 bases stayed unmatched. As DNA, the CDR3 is TGTGCCATCAGCGGCGGGGACAGAGCTTTCTTT. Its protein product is CAISGGDRAFF.

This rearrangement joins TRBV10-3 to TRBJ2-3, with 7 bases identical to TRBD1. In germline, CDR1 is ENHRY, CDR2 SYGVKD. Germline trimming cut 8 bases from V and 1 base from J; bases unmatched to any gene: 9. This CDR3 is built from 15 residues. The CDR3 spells CAIRQGAIGTDTQYF. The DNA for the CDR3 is TGTGCCATCCGACAGGGCGCAATAGGCACAGATACGCAGTATTTT.

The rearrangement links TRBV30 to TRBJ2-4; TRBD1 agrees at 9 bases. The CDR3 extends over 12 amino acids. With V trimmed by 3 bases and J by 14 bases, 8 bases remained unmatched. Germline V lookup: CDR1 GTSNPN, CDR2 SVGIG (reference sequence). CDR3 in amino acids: CAWSLGQGIEYF. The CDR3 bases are TGTGCCTGGAGCCTGGGACAGGGAATCGAGTACTTC.

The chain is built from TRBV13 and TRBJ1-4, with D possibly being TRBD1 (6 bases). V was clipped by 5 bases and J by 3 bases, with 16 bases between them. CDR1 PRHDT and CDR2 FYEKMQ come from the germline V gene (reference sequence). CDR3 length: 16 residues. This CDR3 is CASSPGAGGPNEKLFF. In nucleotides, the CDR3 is TGTGCCAGCAGCCCTGGGGCGGGGGGCCCTAATGAAAAACTGTTTTTT.

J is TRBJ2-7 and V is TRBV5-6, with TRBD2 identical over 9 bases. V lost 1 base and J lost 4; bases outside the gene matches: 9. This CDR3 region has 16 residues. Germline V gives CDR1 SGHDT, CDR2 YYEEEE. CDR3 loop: CASSLLPAGGLYEQYF. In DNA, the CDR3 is TGTGCCAGCAGCTTGCTCCCTGCGGGGGGGCTGTACGAGCAGTACTTC.

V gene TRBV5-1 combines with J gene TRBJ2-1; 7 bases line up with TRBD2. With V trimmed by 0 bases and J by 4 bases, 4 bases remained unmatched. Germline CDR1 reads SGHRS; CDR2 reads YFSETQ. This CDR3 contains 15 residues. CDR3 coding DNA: TGCGCCAGCAGCTTGGAGGGCGGGGGATACAATGAGCAGTTCTTC. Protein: CASSLEGGGYNEQFF.

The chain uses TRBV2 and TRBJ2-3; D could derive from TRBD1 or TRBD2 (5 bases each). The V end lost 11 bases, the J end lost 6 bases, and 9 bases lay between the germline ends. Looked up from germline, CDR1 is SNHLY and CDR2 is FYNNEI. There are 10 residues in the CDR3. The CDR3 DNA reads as TGTGCCGGGTGGGGGGATACGCAGTATTTT. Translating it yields CAGWGDTQYF.

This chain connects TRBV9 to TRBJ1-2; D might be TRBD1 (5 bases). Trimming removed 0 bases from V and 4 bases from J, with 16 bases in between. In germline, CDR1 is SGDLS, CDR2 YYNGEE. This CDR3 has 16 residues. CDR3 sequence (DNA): TGTGCCAGCAGCGTAGTAGGGCTAGGGGATGGCTATGGCTACACCTTC. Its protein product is CASSVVGLGDGYGYTF.

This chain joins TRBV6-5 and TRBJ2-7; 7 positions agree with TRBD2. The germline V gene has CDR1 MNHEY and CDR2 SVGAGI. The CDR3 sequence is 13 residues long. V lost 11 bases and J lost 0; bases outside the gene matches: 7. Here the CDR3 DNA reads TGTGCCGCCGGGGCTAGCGGCTCCTACGAGCAGTACTTC. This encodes CAAGASGSYEQYF.

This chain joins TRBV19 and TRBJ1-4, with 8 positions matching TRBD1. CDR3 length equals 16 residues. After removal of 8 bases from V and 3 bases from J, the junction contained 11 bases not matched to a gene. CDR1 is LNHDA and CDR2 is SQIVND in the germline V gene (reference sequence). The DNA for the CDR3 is TGTGCCAGTGGGACAGGAACTCCAAGGGCTAATGAAAAACTGTTTTTT. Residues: CASGTGTPRANEKLFF.

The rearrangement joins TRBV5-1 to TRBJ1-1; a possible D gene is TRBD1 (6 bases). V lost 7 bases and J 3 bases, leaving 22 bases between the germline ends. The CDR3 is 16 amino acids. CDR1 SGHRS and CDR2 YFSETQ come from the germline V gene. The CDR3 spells CASQRREGGSDTEAFF. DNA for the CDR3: TGCGCCAGCCAAAGGAGGGAAGGGGGGTCTGACACTGAAGCTTTCTTT.

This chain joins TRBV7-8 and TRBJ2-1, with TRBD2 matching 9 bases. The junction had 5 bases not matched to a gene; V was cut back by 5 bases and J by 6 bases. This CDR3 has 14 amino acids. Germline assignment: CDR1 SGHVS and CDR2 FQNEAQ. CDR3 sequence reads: CASSSLAGFNEQFF. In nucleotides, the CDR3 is TGTGCCAGCAGCAGTCTAGCGGGGTTCAATGAGCAGTTCTTC. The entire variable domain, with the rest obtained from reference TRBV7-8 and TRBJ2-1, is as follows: GAGVSQSPRYKVAKRGQDVALRCDPISGHVSLFWYQQALGQGPEFLTYFQNEAQLDKSGLPSDRFFAERPEGSVSTLKIQRTQQEDSAVYLCASSSLAGFNEQFFGPGTRLTVL.

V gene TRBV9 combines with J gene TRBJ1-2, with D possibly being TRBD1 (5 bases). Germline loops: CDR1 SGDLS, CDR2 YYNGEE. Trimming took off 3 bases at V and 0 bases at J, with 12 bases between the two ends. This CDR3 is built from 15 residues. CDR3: CASSARTNPNYGYTF. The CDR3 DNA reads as TGTGCCAGCAGCGCCCGGACAAATCCTAACTATGGCTACACCTTC.

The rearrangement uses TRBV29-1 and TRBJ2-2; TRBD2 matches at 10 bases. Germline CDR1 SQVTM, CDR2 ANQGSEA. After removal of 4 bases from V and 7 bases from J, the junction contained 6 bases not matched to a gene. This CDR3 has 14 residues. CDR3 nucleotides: TGCAGCGTTGGGGTAGCGGGAGGCTTCGGGGAGCTGTTTTTT. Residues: CSVGVAGGFGELFF.

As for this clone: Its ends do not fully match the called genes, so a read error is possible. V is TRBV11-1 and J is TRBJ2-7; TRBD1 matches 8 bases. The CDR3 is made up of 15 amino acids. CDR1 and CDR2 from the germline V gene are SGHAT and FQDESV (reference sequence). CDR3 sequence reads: CASSIAGTGFYEQYF. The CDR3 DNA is TGTGCCAGCAGCATAGCCGGGACAGGTTTTTACGAGCAGTACTTC. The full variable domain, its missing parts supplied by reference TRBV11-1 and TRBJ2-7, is EAEVAQSPRYKITEKSQAVAFWCDPISGHATLYWYRQILGQGPELLVQFQDESVVDDSQLPKDRFSAERLKGVDSTLKIQPAELGDSAMYLCASSIAGTGFYEQYFGPGTRLTVT.

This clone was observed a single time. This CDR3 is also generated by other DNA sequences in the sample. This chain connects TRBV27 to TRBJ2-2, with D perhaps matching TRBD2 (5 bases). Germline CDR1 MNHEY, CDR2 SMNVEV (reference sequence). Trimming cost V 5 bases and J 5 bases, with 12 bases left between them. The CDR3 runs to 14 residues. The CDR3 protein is CASSLGGGTGELFF. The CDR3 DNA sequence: TGTGCCAGCAGTCTGGGTGGCGGGACCGGGGAGCTGTTTTTT.

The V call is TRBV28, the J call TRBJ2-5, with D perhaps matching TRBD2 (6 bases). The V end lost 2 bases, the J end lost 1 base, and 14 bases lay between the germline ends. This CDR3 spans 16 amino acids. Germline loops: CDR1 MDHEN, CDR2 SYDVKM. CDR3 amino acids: CASSLPPPEGQETQYF. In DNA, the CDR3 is TGTGCCAGCAGTTTACCCCCCCCGGAGGGCCAAGAGACCCAGTACTTC.

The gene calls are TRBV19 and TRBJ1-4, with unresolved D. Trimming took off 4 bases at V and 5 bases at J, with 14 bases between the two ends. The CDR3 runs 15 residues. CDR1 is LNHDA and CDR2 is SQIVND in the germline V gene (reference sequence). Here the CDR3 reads CASSNSETSNEKLFF. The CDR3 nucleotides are TGTGCCAGTAGTAACTCCGAGACCAGCAATGAAAAACTGTTTTTT.

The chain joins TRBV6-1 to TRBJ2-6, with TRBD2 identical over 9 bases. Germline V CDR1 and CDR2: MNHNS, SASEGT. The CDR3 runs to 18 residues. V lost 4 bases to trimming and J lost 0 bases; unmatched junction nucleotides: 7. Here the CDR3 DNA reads TGTGCCAGCAGTGGGGGTCTAGCGGGACGCTCTGGGGCCAACGTCCTGACTTTC. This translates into CASSGGLAGRSGANVLTF.

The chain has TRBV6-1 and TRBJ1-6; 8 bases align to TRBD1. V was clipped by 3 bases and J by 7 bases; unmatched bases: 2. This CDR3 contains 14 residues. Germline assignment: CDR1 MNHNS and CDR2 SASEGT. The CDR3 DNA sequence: TGTGCCAGCAGTGAGACAGGGGCAAATTCACCCCTCCACTTT. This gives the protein CASSETGANSPLHF.

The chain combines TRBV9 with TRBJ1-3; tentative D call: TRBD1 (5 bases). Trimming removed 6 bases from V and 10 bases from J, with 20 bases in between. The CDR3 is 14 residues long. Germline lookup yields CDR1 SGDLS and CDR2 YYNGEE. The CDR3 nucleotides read TGTGCCAGCAACCCCGGACAAATCCAGGAGACCATATATTTT. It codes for CASNPGQIQETIYF.

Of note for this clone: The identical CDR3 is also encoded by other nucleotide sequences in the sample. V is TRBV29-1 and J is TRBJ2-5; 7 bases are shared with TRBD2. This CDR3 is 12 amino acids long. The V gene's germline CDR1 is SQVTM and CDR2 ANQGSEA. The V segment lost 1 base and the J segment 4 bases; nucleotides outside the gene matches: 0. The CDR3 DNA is TGCAGCGTTGAAGGCGGGAGAGAGACCCAGTACTTC. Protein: CSVEGGRETQYF. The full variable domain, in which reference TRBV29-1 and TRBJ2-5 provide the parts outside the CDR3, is SAVISQKPSRDICQRGTSLTIQCQVDSQVTMMFWYRQQPGQSLTLIATANQGSEATYESGFVIDKFPISRPNLTFSTLTVSNMSPEDSSIYLCSVEGGRETQYFGPGTRLLVL.

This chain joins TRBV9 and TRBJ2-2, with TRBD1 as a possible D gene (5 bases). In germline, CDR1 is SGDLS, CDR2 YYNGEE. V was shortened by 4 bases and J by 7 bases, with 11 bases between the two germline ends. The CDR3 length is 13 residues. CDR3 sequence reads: CASSQQVGGELFF. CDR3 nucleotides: TGTGCCAGCAGCCAACAGGTTGGCGGGGAGCTGTTTTTT.

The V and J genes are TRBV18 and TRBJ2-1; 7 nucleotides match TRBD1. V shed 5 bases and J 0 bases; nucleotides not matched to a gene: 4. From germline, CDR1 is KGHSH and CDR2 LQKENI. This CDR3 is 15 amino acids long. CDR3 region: CASSLTGVSYNEQFF. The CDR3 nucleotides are TGTGCCAGCTCATTAACAGGGGTCTCCTACAATGAGCAGTTCTTC.

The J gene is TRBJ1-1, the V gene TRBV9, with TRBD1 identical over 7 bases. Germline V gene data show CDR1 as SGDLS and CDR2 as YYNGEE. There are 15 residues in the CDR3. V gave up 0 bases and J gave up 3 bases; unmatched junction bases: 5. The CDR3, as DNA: TGTGCCAGCAGCGTAGGGGGGACAGCCTACACTGAAGCTTTCTTT. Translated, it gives CASSVGGTAYTEAFF.

CDR3 amino acids: CASSRQVLDTGELFF. CDR3 coding DNA: TGTGCCAGTAGTAGACAGGTTTTGGACACCGGGGAGCTGTTTTTT. The chain carries TRBV19 and TRBJ2-2; TRBD1 is a possible D gene (6 bases). Trimming cost V 4 bases and J 3 bases, with 12 bases left between them. The CDR3 has 15 residues. Germline V gene lookup returns CDR1 LNHDA and CDR2 SQIVND (reference sequence).

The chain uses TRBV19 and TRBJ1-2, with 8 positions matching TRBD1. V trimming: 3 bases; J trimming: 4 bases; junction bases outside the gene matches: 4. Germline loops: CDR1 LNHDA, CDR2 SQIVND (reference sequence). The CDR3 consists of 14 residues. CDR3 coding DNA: TGTGCCAGTAGTATGTTTACAGGGGGCTATGGCTACACCTTC. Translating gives CASSMFTGGYGYTF.